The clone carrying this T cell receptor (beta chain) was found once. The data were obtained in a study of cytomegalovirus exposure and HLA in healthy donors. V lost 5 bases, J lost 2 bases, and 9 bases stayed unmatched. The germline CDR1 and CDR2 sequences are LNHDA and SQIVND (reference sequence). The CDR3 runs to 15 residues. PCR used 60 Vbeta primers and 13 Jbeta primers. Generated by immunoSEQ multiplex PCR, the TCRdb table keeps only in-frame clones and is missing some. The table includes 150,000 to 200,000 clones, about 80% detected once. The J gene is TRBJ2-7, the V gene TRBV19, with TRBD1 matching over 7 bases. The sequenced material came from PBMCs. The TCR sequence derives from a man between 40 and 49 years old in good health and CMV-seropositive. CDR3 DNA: TGTGCCAGTAGTGACCGAGGGACAGTTACCTACGAGCAGTACTTC. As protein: CASSDRGTVTYEQYF.